This T cell receptor (beta chain) is drawn from a study of T cell repertoires in cytomegalovirus infection. Study at large: CMV infection and matching HLA type were both indicated by public TCR beta signatures. Study results and caveats: What dominated the ex vivo response were HLA-C-restricted CMV-specific TCR beta clonotypes. Summed frequency of shared TCR beta families picked out CMV carriers who also had the relevant HLA.

Via MiXCR, TCRdb re-called the reads, giving one row per CDR3 protein. In the table there are approximately 240,000 distinct CDR3 sequences, over 9% of which are singletons. This clonotype has a count of ten or more. Its antigen is not known. The clonotype was recovered from a human donor in good health (CMV status not recorded). Some clones in this sample may be carry-over from other donors' samples. The sample comprised PBMCs.

The CDR3 DNA reads TGTGCCAGCAGAGGGACGGCCGCCTATGAAGCTTTCTTT. This encodes CASRGTAAYEAFF. The chain links TRBV7-9 to TRBJ1-1; D might be TRBD1 (5 bases). V was shortened by 6 bases and J by 7 bases, with 15 bases between the two germline ends. The V gene's germline CDR1 is SEHNR and CDR2 FQNEAQ (reference sequence). The CDR3 length is 13 residues.